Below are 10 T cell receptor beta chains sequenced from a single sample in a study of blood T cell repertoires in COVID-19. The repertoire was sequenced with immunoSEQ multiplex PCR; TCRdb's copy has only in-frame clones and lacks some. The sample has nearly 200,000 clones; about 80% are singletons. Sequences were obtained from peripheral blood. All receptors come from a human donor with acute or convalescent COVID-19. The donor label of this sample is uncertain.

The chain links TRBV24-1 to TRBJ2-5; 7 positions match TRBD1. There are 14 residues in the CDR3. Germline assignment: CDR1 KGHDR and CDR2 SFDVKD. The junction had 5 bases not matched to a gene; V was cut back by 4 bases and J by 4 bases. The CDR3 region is CATSEEGGRETQYF. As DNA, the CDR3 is TGTGCCACCAGTGAAGAAGGGGGCAGAGAGACCCAGTACTTC.

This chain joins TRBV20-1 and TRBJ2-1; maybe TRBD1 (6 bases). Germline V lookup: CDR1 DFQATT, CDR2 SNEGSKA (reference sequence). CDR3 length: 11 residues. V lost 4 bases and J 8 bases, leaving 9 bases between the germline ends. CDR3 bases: TGCAGTGCTATCAGGGGTGATGAGCAGTTCTTC. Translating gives CSAIRGDEQFF.

This CDR3 is CASSLGHGGNQPQHF. The CDR3 region has the DNA TGTGCCAGCTCACTTGGACACGGAGGCAATCAGCCCCAGCATTTT. The rearrangement links TRBV18 to TRBJ1-5; perhaps TRBD1 as D (5 bases). The CDR3 loop spans 15 amino acids. Trimming took 4 bases from V and 2 from J, leaving 12 bases between them. Germline values: CDR1 KGHSH, CDR2 LQKENI.

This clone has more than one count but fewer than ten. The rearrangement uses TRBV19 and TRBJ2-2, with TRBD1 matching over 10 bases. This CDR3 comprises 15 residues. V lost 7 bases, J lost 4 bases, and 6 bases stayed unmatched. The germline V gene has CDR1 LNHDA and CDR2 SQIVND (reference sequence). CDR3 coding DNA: TGTGCCAGTATCCGGGACAGGGGTGGCACCGGGGAGCTGTTTTTT. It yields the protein CASIRDRGGTGELFF.

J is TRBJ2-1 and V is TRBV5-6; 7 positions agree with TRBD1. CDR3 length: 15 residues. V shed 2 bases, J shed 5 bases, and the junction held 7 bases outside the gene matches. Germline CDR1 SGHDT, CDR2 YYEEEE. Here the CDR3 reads CASSLDDRADNEQFF. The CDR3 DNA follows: TGTGCCAGCAGCTTAGACGACAGGGCGGACAATGAGCAGTTCTTC.

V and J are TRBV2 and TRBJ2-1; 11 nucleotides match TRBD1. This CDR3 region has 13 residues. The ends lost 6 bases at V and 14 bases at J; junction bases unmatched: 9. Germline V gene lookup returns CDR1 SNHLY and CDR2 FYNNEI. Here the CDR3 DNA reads TGTGCCAGCAGGGACAGGGGGCGAGGTTTGGAGTTCTTC. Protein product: CASRDRGRGLEFF.

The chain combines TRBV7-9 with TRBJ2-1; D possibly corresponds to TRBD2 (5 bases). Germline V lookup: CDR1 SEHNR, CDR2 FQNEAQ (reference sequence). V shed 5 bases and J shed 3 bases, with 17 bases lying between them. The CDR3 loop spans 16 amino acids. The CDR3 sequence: CASSLFRGEGYNEQFF. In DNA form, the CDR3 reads TGTGCCAGCAGCCTCTTCCGGGGAGAGGGCTACAATGAGCAGTTCTTC.

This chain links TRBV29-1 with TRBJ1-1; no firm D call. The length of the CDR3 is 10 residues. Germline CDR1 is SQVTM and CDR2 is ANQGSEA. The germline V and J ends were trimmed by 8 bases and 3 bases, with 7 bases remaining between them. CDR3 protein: CSTSDTEAFF. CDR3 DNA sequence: TGCAGCACGAGTGACACTGAAGCTTTCTTT.

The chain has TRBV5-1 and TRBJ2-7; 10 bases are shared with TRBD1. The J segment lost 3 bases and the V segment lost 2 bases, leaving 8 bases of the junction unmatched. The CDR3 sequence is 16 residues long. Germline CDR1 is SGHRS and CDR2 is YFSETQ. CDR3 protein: CASSLLWDRGIYEQYF. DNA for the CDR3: TGCGCCAGCAGCTTATTATGGGACAGGGGAATCTACGAGCAGTACTTC.

CDR3 in DNA: TGTGCCAGCAGCTTGGCCACAGGGAGCGTGCAGTACTTC. Its protein is CASSLATGSVQYF. This chain uses TRBV7-9 with TRBJ2-7, with TRBD1 as a possible D gene (6 bases). The CDR3 has 13 amino acids. V was shortened by 3 bases and J by 9 bases, with 15 bases between the two germline ends. CDR1 and CDR2 from the germline V gene are SEHNR and FQNEAQ (reference sequence).